The 2 T cell receptor gamma chains listed next were all sequenced from one sample in a study of Vδ1+ human thymocytes (dated 2018 in TCRdb). Results and caveats for the whole study, not just this receptor: Unlike the oligoclonal repertoires in peripheral blood, the thymic TRG and TRD repertoires appeared highly polyclonal, with Gaussian CDR3 length distributions.

The instrument was an Illumina MiSeq. RNA was isolated using the RNeasy mini kit, and reverse transcription was performed with Superscript III. CDR3 amplicons were generated by multiplex PCR with pooled V-gene forward primers and a constant-region reverse primer carrying Illumina adaptor overhangs. TCRdb called clones anew from the public reads via CATT; matching DNA rows were later pooled. The sample records roughly 6,700 gamma-chain clones, 42% of which are singletons. Approximately 1.9% of the sample goes to the ten largest clones. These receptors' targets are unknown. The sample taken for sequencing was Vdelta1+ gamma-delta thymocytes from the thymus. The sample's cell subset or site, from its label and the paper: FACS-sorted CD3+ TCRalphabeta- TCRVdelta1+ TCRVdelta2- thymocytes. The receptors stem from a boy less than two years old who had congenital heart surgery.

This clone was picked up one time. The chain links TRGV5 to TRGJ1 or TRGJ2. TCRdb supplies no J gene; here it was assigned by aligning the nucleotide sequence to germline. This CDR3 spans 16 amino acids. J was trimmed by 4 bases and V by 0 bases; bases with no gene match: 12. Germline CDR1 reads VINAFY; CDR2 reads YDVSNSKD. DNA of the CDR3: TGTGCCACCTGGGACAGGCACGTCGCTCTATATTATAAGAAACTCTTT. This translates into CATWDRHVALYYKKLF.

Note on this clone: Germline is not matched at one junction end, which may reflect a read error. The chain employs TRGV5 and TRGJP2. Here the J gene came from matching the DNA to germline, since TCRdb omits it. This CDR3 has 15 amino acids. Germline CDR1 reads VINAFY; CDR2 reads YDVSNSKD. CDR3 DNA: TGTGCCACCTGGGACAACCCTAGTCGTGATTGGATCAAGACGTTT. Protein sequence: CATWDNPSRDWIKTF.